This T cell receptor (beta chain) came from a study of T cells in Graves' hyperthyroidism and ophthalmopathy. The study's findings and limits: Stable hyperthyroidism and ophthalmopathy were separated using 13 V-J signatures.

Amplified TCR beta CDR3 regions derived from RNA transcripts. In the first-round RT-PCR of the TCR CDR3, the HTBI primer set was used. TCRdb analysed the multiplex PCR reads with MiXCR anew, one entry per CDR3 protein. The sample records some 500,000 distinct CDR3 sequences, approximately 15% being singletons. This clonotype came up many times. Antigen unknown. From germline, CDR1 is ENHRY and CDR2 SYGVKD. The CDR3 covers 17 residues. V was shortened by 4 bases and J by 5 bases, with 23 bases between the two germline ends. No ophthalmopathy progression within 18 months constituted stable Graves' hyperthyroidism. Lactation, pregnancy, other autoimmune disease or uncontrolled infection excluded patients.

The chain joins TRBV10-3 to TRBJ2-5; TRBD2 might be the D (6 bases). The TCR originated in a young woman with Graves' hyperthyroidism. Sequences were obtained from blood. CDR3 sequence: CAISAASSREWPETQYF. The CDR3 DNA is TGTGCCATCAGTGCTGCCTCATCCCGGGAGTGGCCGGAGACCCAGTACTTC.